This T cell receptor (beta chain) was profiled in a study of blood T cell repertoires in COVID-19. Trimming pared 3 bases from V and 0 bases from J, leaving 8 bases between. Germline V gene sequence: CDR1 LNHDA, CDR2 SQIVND (reference sequence). The CDR3 sequence is 15 residues long. Only in-frame clones appear in the TCRdb table, and some are missing; sequencing was by immunoSEQ multiplex PCR. This table holds approximately 70,000 clones, around 80% found once. The genes are TRBV19 and TRBJ2-2, with D perhaps matching TRBD2 (5 bases). The specimen sequenced was peripheral blood. The receptor was isolated from a woman of 80 years or more with acute or convalescent COVID-19. The CDR3 spells CASSIEGSNTGELFF. The CDR3 nucleotides are TGTGCCAGTAGTATCGAGGGTTCGAACACCGGGGAGCTGTTTTTT.